These T cell receptor beta chains were read from a single sample in a study of blood T cell repertoires in COVID-19. The protocol was immunoSEQ multiplex PCR, while the TCRdb copy is restricted to in-frame clones and leaves out a portion. The sample yields around 380,000 clones, about 89% seen once. The sequenced sample was PBMCs or T cells enriched from blood (not recorded which). The receptors originated from a man younger than 45 who had recovered from COVID-19. The CDR3 runs from the conserved cysteine through the conserved F or W. The D gene is left open where the match is weak. The size of a clone is reported for some rows only, either as once, few or many, or as a class for expanded clones.

TRBJ2-5,TRBV3-1/TRBV3-2,.,.,TGTGCCAGCAGCCAAGCCCAGGCCGAAGAGACCCAGTACTTC,CASSQAQAEETQYF
TRBJ1-2,TRBV27,.,TRBD1,TGTGCCAGCAGGGGGACAGGGGGCAGATATGGCTACACCTTC,CASRGTGGRYGYTF
TRBJ1-2,TRBV5-1,few,TRBD1,TGCGCCAGCAGCCTACAGGGGGCGGAAAACTATGGCTACACCTTC,CASSLQGAENYGYTF
TRBJ1-5,TRBV18,.,.,TGTGCCAGCTCACCCTCTTTAGATCAGCCCCAGCATTTT,CASSPSLDQPQHF
TRBJ1-1,TRBV4-1,.,TRBD1,TGCGCCAGCAGCCAAGACAGGGGGATTAATGAAGCTTTCTTT,CASSQDRGINEAFF
TRBJ2-2,TRBV5-1,.,TRBD1,TGCGCCAGCAGCGGGACAGGGGCGAACACCGGGGAGCTGTTTTTT,CASSGTGANTGELFF
TRBJ1-2,TRBV6-5,few,TRBD1,TGTGCCAGCAGCACAGGGGTGAACTATGGCTACACCTTC,CASSTGVNYGYTF
TRBJ1-1,TRBV5-1,.,.,TGCGCCAGCAGCCAATCTCCGGAGATGAACACTGAAGCTTTCTTT,CASSQSPEMNTEAFF
TRBJ2-7,TRBV15,.,TRBD2,TGTGCCACCAGCAGGGGGGGGGAGGGCTTCTCCTACGAGCAGTACTTC,CATSRGGEGFSYEQYF
TRBJ2-7,TRBV27,.,TRBD2,TGTGCCAGCAGTCCGCGACTAGCGGGGGTAGGGGAGCAGTACTTC,CASSPRLAGVGEQYF
TRBJ1-5,TRBV19,.,.,TGTGCCAGTGGGCAGATTGGCAATCAGCCCCAGCATTTT,CASGQIGNQPQHF
TRBJ1-1,TRBV11-2,.,.,TGTGCCAGCAGCTTACCAGGGCCCACTGAAGCTTTCTTT,CASSLPGPTEAFF
TRBJ1-1,TRBV5-1,.,.,TGCGCCAGCAGCTTGCTTTCGCCCGCCTGGAGTCAACCGAACACTGAAGCTTTCTTT,CASSLLSPAWSQPNTEAFF
TRBJ1-1,TRBV6-6,.,.,TGTGCCAGCAGTTACTCGCGGGCAGCTTTCTTT,CASSYSRAAFF
TRBJ1-2,TRBV11-2,.,.,TGTGCCAGCAGCTTAGCAGGTCGGGGGGCGAGCTATGGCTACACCTTC,CASSLAGRGASYGYTF
TRBJ2-7,TRBV5-1,.,TRBD1,TGCGCCAGCAGCTTGGGGACAGGACCTTTCTACGAGCAGTACTTC,CASSLGTGPFYEQYF
TRBJ1-2,TRBV18,.,.,TGTGCCAGCTCACCATCCGGGACTTTCCCAAATGGCTACACCTTC,CASSPSGTFPNGYTF
TRBJ1-2,TRBV5-1,.,.,TGCGCCAGCAGCTTGGGCTCGGGGGAGGGCTACACCTTC,CASSLGSGEGYTF
TRBJ1-1,TRBV2,.,.,TGTGCCAGCATAGGTAGGTTTTCCGGAGGTGAAGCTTTCTTT,CASIGRFSGGEAFF
TRBJ1-2,TRBV28,.,.,TGTGCCAGCACGCAGGGGACCAAGAGCTATGGCTACACCTTC,CASTQGTKSYGYTF
TRBJ2-5,TRBV30,.,.,TGTGCCTTTCAGGGGGCAGCGGGGGAGACCCAGTACTTC,CAFQGAAGETQYF
TRBJ1-1,TRBV5-1,.,.,TGCGCCAGCAGCTTCCGGGAAGGGATGAACACTGAAGCTTTCTTT,CASSFREGMNTEAFF
TRBJ2-2,TRBV6-5,.,TRBD2,TGTGCCCGCCCCCGCGGGGGGGACACCGGGGAGCTGTTTTTT,CARPRGGDTGELFF
TRBJ1-1,TRBV9,.,.,TGTGCCAGCAGCGCCGGGGTCATGAACACTGAAGCTTTCTTT,CASSAGVMNTEAFF
TRBJ1-1,TRBV5-6,.,TRBD1,TGTGCCAGCAGCTTTCTAGGGGGCTTAAACACTGAAGCTTTCTTT,CASSFLGGLNTEAFF
TRBJ1-6,TRBV5-1,.,TRBD1,TGCGCCAGCAGCGGAGGGACAGGGGGGAATTCACCCCTCCACTTT,CASSGGTGGNSPLHF
TRBJ1-5,TRBV2,.,.,TGTGCCAGCAGTAGAGATCCTGCGGGCAATCAGCCCCAGCATTTT,CASSRDPAGNQPQHF
TRBJ1-6,TRBV6-4,.,TRBD1,TGTGCCAGCAGTGACGGGACAGGGGGCTCACCCCTCCACTTT,CASSDGTGGSPLHF
TRBJ1-6,TRBV3-1/TRBV3-2,.,.,TGTGCCAGCAGCCAAAGGGAGTATAATTCACCCCTCCACTTT,CASSQREYNSPLHF
TRBJ2-5,TRBV4-2,.,.,TGTGCCAGCAGCGCAACAAAAAACCAAGAGACCCAGTACTTC,CASSATKNQETQYF
TRBJ1-2,TRBV7-6,.,.,TGTGCCAGCAGCTTACAGGGGAACTATGGCTACACCTTC,CASSLQGNYGYTF
TRBJ1-1,TRBV19,.,.,TGTGCCAGTAGTATAGAGGGGCCGAACACTGAAGCTTTCTTT,CASSIEGPNTEAFF
TRBJ2-1,TRBV6-5,.,TRBD2,TGTGCCAGCAGTTACGGAGGCGGGGGGGCCTTAAATGAGCAGTTCTTC,CASSYGGGGALNEQFF
TRBJ2-6,TRBV27,.,.,TGTGCCAGCAGTTCCCGACTGTTCTCTGGGGCCAACGTCCTGACTTTC,CASSSRLFSGANVLTF
TRBJ1-2,TRBV11-3,.,.,TGTGCCAGCAGCTTAGATCTTGGCAGGTACGTGTTCGACTATGGCTACACCTTC,CASSLDLGRYVFDYGYTF
TRBJ1-5,TRBV18,.,TRBD1,TGTGCCAGCTCAGGGGGACAGGACAATCAGCCCCAGCATTTT,CASSGGQDNQPQHF
TRBJ2-5,TRBV12-3/TRBV12-4,.,.,TGTGCCAGCAGTTTGTCCGGAGGTCAGACCCAGTACTTC,CASSLSGGQTQYF
TRBJ1-5,TRBV12-5,once,.,TGTGCTAGTGGTTTAGAAGCGAATCAGCCCCAGCATTTT,CASGLEANQPQHF
TRBJ2-3,TRBV18,.,.,TGTGCCAGCTCACGTGGGGGGACAGACACAGATACGCAGTATTTT,CASSRGGTDTDTQYF
TRBJ2-2,TRBV10-3,.,.,TGTGCCACCGGGAAAACCGGGGAGCTGTTTTTT,CATGKTGELFF
TRBJ2-2,TRBV6-1,.,TRBD1,TGTGCCAGCAGTGTTGTGGGACAGGGATCTAACACCGGGGAGCTGTTTTTT,CASSVVGQGSNTGELFF
TRBJ1-3,TRBV29-1,.,.,TGCAGCGTTTCTGTGGCTGTGGGAAACACCATATATTTT,CSVSVAVGNTIYF
TRBJ1-5,TRBV6-5,.,.,TGTGCCAGCAATTCAGGGAAGGGACAGCCCCAGCATTTT,CASNSGKGQPQHF
TRBJ2-7,TRBV9,.,.,TGTGCCAGCAGCGTCTCAGGGGCGCTGGGGTACGAGCAGTACTTC,CASSVSGALGYEQYF
TRBJ2-3,TRBV7-2,once,TRBD2,TGTGCCAGCAGCTTCGGAAGCGGGGCGAATACGCAGTATTTT,CASSFGSGANTQYF
TRBJ2-7,TRBV30,.,TRBD1,TGTGCCTGGAGCCAAAGGGGGCTTCTGTCCTACGAGCAGTACTTC,CAWSQRGLLSYEQYF
TRBJ2-3,TRBV19,.,.,TGTGCCAGTATCGGGACTGGGACGGGTGCAGATACGCAGTATTTT,CASIGTGTGADTQYF
TRBJ2-3,TRBV7-2,.,TRBD2,TGTGCCAGCAGCTTAGTTGCTAGCGGCCGGTCGGCGTCTACGCAGTATTTT,CASSLVASGRSASTQYF